The clone carrying this TCR beta chain was recorded many times. Researchers prepared the TCRbeta library using unique molecular identifiers, the study reports. MiXCR, run by TCRdb on the PCR reads, gives a single entry per CDR3 protein. Of approximately 630,000 distinct CDR3 sequences detected, under 15% appear once; the ten largest clones hold around 0.76%. The data stem from a study of T-cell reconstitution after alpha-beta-depleted transplantation in children. Germline loops: CDR1 DFQATT, CDR2 SNEGSKA (reference sequence). V lost 5 bases and J lost 4; bases outside the gene matches: 6. The CDR3 consists of 15 residues.

The sequence came from a girl aged 2 to 10 with congenital amegakaryocytic thrombocytopenia, due to receive a stem cell transplant. The starting material was PBMCs, obtained before TCRalphabeta/CD19-depleted stem cell transplant. The V and J genes are TRBV20-1 and TRBJ2-1; 12 nucleotides match TRBD2. The CDR3 DNA sequence: TGCAGTGCTCACCAGGGGACTAGCGGGTACAATGAGCAGTTCTTC. This translates into CSAHQGTSGYNEQFF.